The entry below gives a single T cell receptor beta chain sequence along with its context. This specimen comes from a study of cytomegalovirus exposure and HLA in healthy donors. Libraries were prepared by immunoSEQ multiplex PCR; TCRdb keeps only in-frame clonotypes and omits some of them. In the table there are roughly 80,000 clones, around 94% of which are singletons. CDR3 size: 13 residues. Germline CDR1 is SQVTM and CDR2 is ANQGSEA. The V segment lost 5 bases and the J segment 14 bases; nucleotides outside the gene matches: 14. Sample: PBMCs. The clonotype was recovered from a woman between 18 and 29 years old in good health and CMV-seropositive. The chain couples TRBV29-1 to TRBJ2-1; 8 nucleotides line up with TRBD2. The CDR3 is CSVPTLWTSREFF. CDR3 nucleotide sequence: TGCAGCGTTCCTACCTTATGGACTAGCCGCGAGTTCTTC.